The present TCR beta chain was sequenced within a study of T cell repertoires in cytomegalovirus infection. Turning to the study itself: Public TCR beta signatures marked donors with CMV infection and the matching HLA.

TCRdb re-derived calls from the reads in MiXCR, one entry per CDR3 protein. The sample includes about 210,000 distinct CDR3 sequences, 6.5% of them seen just once. The sample holds many counts of this clonotype. This CDR3 comprises 16 residues. CDR1 SGHTA and CDR2 FQGNSA come from the germline V gene. Trimming took 0 bases from V and 6 from J; bases not matched to a gene: 2. Source material: PBMCs. The rearrangement uses TRBV7-2 and TRBJ2-1, with TRBD2 identical over 13 bases. This receptor was taken from a human donor in good health (CMV status not recorded). Some clones in this sample may be carry-over from other donors' samples. CDR3 coding DNA: TGTGCCAGCAGCTTAGCACTAGCGGGGGGGCGCAATGAGCAGTTCTTC. Its translation: CASSLALAGGRNEQFF.